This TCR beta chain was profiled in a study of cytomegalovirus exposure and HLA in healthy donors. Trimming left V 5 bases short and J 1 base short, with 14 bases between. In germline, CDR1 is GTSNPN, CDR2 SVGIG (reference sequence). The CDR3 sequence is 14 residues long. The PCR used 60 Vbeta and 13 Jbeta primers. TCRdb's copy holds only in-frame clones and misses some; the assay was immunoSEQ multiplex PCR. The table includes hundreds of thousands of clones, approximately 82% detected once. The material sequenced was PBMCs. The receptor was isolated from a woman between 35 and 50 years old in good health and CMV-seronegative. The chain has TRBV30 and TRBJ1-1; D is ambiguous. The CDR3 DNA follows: TGTGCCTGGGGGGAGGAGGGTACGAACACTGAAGCTTTCTTT. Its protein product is CAWGEEGTNTEAFF.